The text below deals with one T cell receptor (beta chain). There are 13 residues in the CDR3. Unmatched junction bases numbered 2, after V lost 6 bases and J lost 5 bases. Per germline, CDR1 WSHSY and CDR2 SAAADI. This sample stems from a study of T cell responses to AZD1222 COVID-19 vaccine. This table comes from immunoSEQ multiplex PCR, and its TCRdb copy is limited to in-frame clones, with some not included. The sample lists just under 55,000 clones, more than 70% occurring once. This chain uses TRBV10-2 with TRBJ2-5, with TRBD2 identical over 11 bases. The material was peripheral blood, obtained on day 0 of AZD1222 vaccination. The source of this sequence is an adult in good health. CDR3 protein: CASRVAGGETQYF. CDR3 coding DNA: TGCGCCAGCAGGGTAGCGGGAGGGGAGACCCAGTACTTC.